Presented here are 21 T cell receptor beta chains from one specimen sequenced in a study of control samples from healthy donors and cancer patients. The protocol was immunoSEQ multiplex PCR, while the TCRdb copy is restricted to in-frame clones and leaves out a portion. The data hold 150,000 to 200,000 clones, with 91% observed a single time. The sample comprised blood. These receptors were collected from a woman between 25 and 40 years old in good health.

V usage is TRBV3-1 (or the pseudogene TRBV3-2) and J usage is TRBJ2-1; 8 bases align to TRBD2. With V trimmed by 1 base and J by 2 bases, 7 bases remained unmatched. This CDR3 is 17 amino acids long. CDR1 and CDR2 from the germline V gene are LGHDT and YNNKEL (reference sequence). CDR3 region: CASSQVRVRGAYNEQFF. CDR3 in DNA: TGTGCCAGCAGCCAAGTTCGGGTGCGGGGGGCCTACAATGAGCAGTTCTTC.

The chain carries TRBV9 and TRBJ1-4; TRBD1 matches 7 bases. The V segment lost 6 bases and the J segment 3 bases; nucleotides outside the gene matches: 5. From germline, CDR1 is SGDLS and CDR2 YYNGEE. The length of the CDR3 is 14 residues. CDR3 sequence (DNA): TGTGCCAGCATCCCGACAGGGCCTAATGAAAAACTGTTTTTT. Translating gives CASIPTGPNEKLFF. The variable domain in full, completed from reference TRBV9 and TRBJ1-4, reads DSGVTQTPKHLITATGQRVTLRCSPRSGDLSVYWYQQSLDQGLQFLIQYYNGEERAKGNILERFSAQQFPDLHSELNLSSLELGDSALYFCASIPTGPNEKLFFGSGTQLSVL.

The genes are TRBV7-9 and TRBJ2-7, with 10 positions matching TRBD2. The CDR3 covers 15 residues. Per germline, CDR1 SEHNR and CDR2 FQNEAQ (reference sequence). With V trimmed by 5 bases and J by 3 bases, 7 bases remained unmatched. DNA for the CDR3: TGTGCCAGCAGCCGCCCTAGCGGGAGAGACTACGAGCAGTACTTC. Translation gives CASSRPSGRDYEQYF.

This chain links TRBV18 with TRBJ2-5; TRBD1 might be the D (5 bases). Trimming cost V 1 base and J 3 bases, with 6 bases left between them. The CDR3 length is 13 residues. Per the germline V gene, CDR1 is KGHSH and CDR2 is LQKENI. CDR3: CASSPQGKETQYF. Here the CDR3 DNA reads TGTGCCAGCTCACCACAGGGGAAAGAGACCCAGTACTTC.

This chain connects TRBV5-4 to TRBJ2-5, with D uncertain. Germline assignment: CDR1 SGHNT and CDR2 YYREEE (reference sequence). V dropped 0 bases and J dropped 1 base, with 13 bases sitting between them. This CDR3 contains 16 residues. As DNA, the CDR3 is TGTGCCAGCAGCTTGGCCCGGGCAGGCCCCCAAGAGACCCAGTACTTC. Its translation is CASSLARAGPQETQYF.

The chain recombines TRBV30 with TRBJ1-3, with D hard to call. This CDR3 spans 13 amino acids. From germline, CDR1 is GTSNPN and CDR2 SVGIG (reference sequence). Trimming pared 5 bases from V and 1 base from J, leaving 9 bases between. The CDR3 loop is CAWGQESGNTIYF. CDR3 bases: TGTGCCTGGGGCCAGGAATCTGGAAACACCATATATTTT.

The chain uses TRBV6-5 and TRBJ2-1, with 8 bases lining up with TRBD2. The CDR3 sequence is 14 residues long. The germline gives CDR1 MNHEY, CDR2 SVGAGI. Unmatched junction bases numbered 8, after V lost 5 bases and J lost 8 bases. CDR3 region: CASSTSGSVYEQFF. The CDR3 DNA is TGTGCCAGCAGTACTAGCGGCAGTGTCTATGAGCAGTTCTTC.

The chain has TRBV28 and TRBJ1-5; D might be TRBD1 (6 bases). The CDR3 runs to 16 residues. Germline CDR1 is MDHEN and CDR2 is SYDVKM. With 1 base removed from V and 0 bases from J, the gap between germline ends came to 10 bases. CDR3 region: CASSLLGHYSNQPQHF. The CDR3, as DNA: TGTGCCAGCAGTTTATTGGGACATTATAGCAATCAGCCCCAGCATTTT.

This chain links TRBV4-3 with TRBJ1-2; D gene unclear. Looked up from germline, CDR1 is LGHNA and CDR2 is YSLEER. CDR3 length equals 13 residues. The V gene lost 0 bases and the J gene lost 5 bases, with 7 bases spanning the gap. The CDR3 sequence is CASSQDRLYGYTF. CDR3 nucleotide sequence: TGCGCCAGCAGCCAAGACAGGCTTTATGGCTACACCTTC.

The chain recombines TRBV28 with TRBJ2-7; 7 nucleotides match TRBD1. Germline assignment: CDR1 MDHEN and CDR2 SYDVKM. The CDR3 covers 14 residues. The J segment lost 3 bases and the V segment lost 1 base, leaving 3 bases of the junction unmatched. The DNA of the CDR3 is TGTGCCAGCAGTTTATTCACAGGGGACTACGAGCAGTACTTC. The encoded protein is CASSLFTGDYEQYF. Combining the CDR3 with reference TRBV28 and TRBJ2-7 gives the whole variable domain DVKVTQSSRYLVKRTGEKVFLECVQDMDHENMFWYRQDPGLGLRLIYFSYDVKMKEKGDIPEGYSVSREKKERFSLILESASTNQTSMYLCASSLFTGDYEQYFGPGTRLTVT.

The V and J genes are TRBV6-2 or TRBV6-3 and TRBJ2-1, with 10 bases matching TRBD2. From germline, CDR1 is MNHEY and CDR2 SVGEGT. V trimming: 3 bases; J trimming: 7 bases; junction bases outside the gene matches: 3. CDR3 length: 14 amino acids. CDR3 DNA sequence: TGTGCCAGCAGTTATCTAGCGGGAGCGAATGAGCAGTTCTTC. As protein: CASSYLAGANEQFF.

This clone was seen a single time. The chain uses TRBV7-9 and TRBJ2-5, with 10 bases lining up with TRBD2. The CDR3 loop spans 17 amino acids. The ends lost 2 bases at V and 2 bases at J; junction bases unmatched: 8. CDR1 and CDR2 from the germline V gene are SEHNR and FQNEAQ (reference sequence). In nucleotides, the CDR3 is TGTGCCAGCAGCTTAATTAGCGGGAGGCCGATACAAGAGACCCAGTACTTC. It is translated as CASSLISGRPIQETQYF.

The rearrangement uses TRBV7-7 and TRBJ2-1; TRBD1 is a possible D gene (5 bases). CDR1 and CDR2 (germline): SSHAT, FNYEAQ (reference sequence). CDR3 length: 15 residues. Trimming cost V 2 bases and J 0 bases, with 8 bases left between them. The CDR3 here is CASSLSRGSYNEQFF. CDR3 in DNA: TGTGCCAGCAGCTTATCTAGGGGCTCCTACAATGAGCAGTTCTTC.

This clone has more than one count but fewer than ten. The chain has TRBV7-7 and TRBJ2-1, with TRBD2 matching over 9 bases. This CDR3 contains 15 residues. V was clipped by 5 bases and J by 2 bases; unmatched bases: 4. CDR1 and CDR2 from the germline V gene are SSHAT and FNYEAQ (reference sequence). The CDR3 region has the DNA TGTGCCAGCAGCCAAGGACTAGCGACCTACAATGAGCAGTTCTTC. It codes for CASSQGLATYNEQFF.

Concerning this clone: Distinct nucleotide sequences in the sample also encode this CDR3. The chain links TRBV27 to TRBJ2-2, with D perhaps matching TRBD1 (5 bases). Per the germline V gene, CDR1 is MNHEY and CDR2 is SMNVEV (reference sequence). The CDR3 is made up of 15 amino acids. The V and J ends lost 0 bases and 2 bases respectively, with 7 bases between them. This CDR3 reads CASSLSGANTGELFF. The CDR3 bases are TGTGCCAGCAGTTTATCAGGGGCTAACACCGGGGAGCTGTTTTTT.

The chain links TRBV18 to TRBJ1-3; weak D call: TRBD1 (6 bases). V was pared by 0 bases and J by 1 base, with 10 bases between. The V gene's germline CDR1 is KGHSH and CDR2 LQKENI. This CDR3 has 16 residues. CDR3 amino acids: CASSPPQGKSGNTIYF. The CDR3 DNA reads TGTGCCAGCTCACCACCACAGGGTAAATCTGGAAACACCATATATTTT.

This chain uses TRBV2 with TRBJ1-2, with TRBD1 matching 8 bases. V gave up 1 base and J gave up 8 bases; unmatched junction bases: 6. The length of the CDR3 is 14 residues. Germline values: CDR1 SNHLY, CDR2 FYNNEI. CDR3 nucleotides: TGTGCCAGCAGTGAAGTAGGACAGGGAGAAGGCTACACCTTC. This translates into CASSEVGQGEGYTF. The full variable domain, its missing parts supplied by reference TRBV2 and TRBJ1-2, is EPEVTQTPSHQVTQMGQEVILRCVPISNHLYFYWYRQILGQKVEFLVSFYNNEISEKSEIFDDQFSVERPDGSNFTLKIRSTKLEDSAMYFCASSEVGQGEGYTFGSGTRLTVV.

The rearrangement links TRBV4-3 to TRBJ2-7, with D perhaps matching TRBD1 (6 bases). The CDR3 extends over 15 amino acids. Germline values: CDR1 LGHNA, CDR2 YSLEER. V gave up 1 base and J gave up 2 bases, with 12 bases separating them. CDR3 protein: CASSQGRPGAYEQYF. The CDR3 DNA follows: TGCGCCAGCAGCCAAGGACGACCAGGGGCCTACGAGCAGTACTTC.

The chain combines TRBV28 with TRBJ1-5, with D possibly TRBD1 on 6 matching bases. Looked up from germline, CDR1 is MDHEN and CDR2 is SYDVKM. CDR3 length: 14 amino acids. Trimming took off 5 bases at V and 3 bases at J, with 11 bases between the two ends. As DNA, the CDR3 is TGTGCCAGCAGTCCAGGGGTGGTCAATCAGCCCCAGCATTTT. Its translation is CASSPGVVNQPQHF.

The genes are TRBV21-1 and TRBJ1-1; the table calls TRBD1, which could not be checked here. TRBV21-1 is noted as a pseudogene. This CDR3 region has 15 residues. Written as DNA, the CDR3 is TGTGCCAGCAGCAAAGCAGGGCAGGGGGAGACTGAAGCTTTCTTT. Amino acid sequence: CASSKAGQGETEAFF.

V is TRBV14 and J is TRBJ2-7, with 12 bases that match TRBD1. Trimming cost V 5 bases and J 7 bases; bases outside gene matches: 9. Germline V gene lookup returns CDR1 SGHDN and CDR2 FVKESK. The CDR3 has 15 residues. CDR3 sequence: CASSSPGQGAEEQYF. The CDR3 DNA follows: TGTGCCAGCAGCTCGCCGGGACAGGGGGCTGAAGAGCAGTACTTC.